A selection of T cell receptor beta chains follows, all from one sample in a study of shared clonotypes between healthy human individuals. TCRdb's copy holds only in-frame clones and misses some; the assay was immunoSEQ multiplex PCR. The sample includes 550,000 to 650,000 clones, 95% to 96% of them seen just once. Specimen: naive CD8+ T cells sorted from blood. Receptors were obtained from a woman aged 25 to 39 in good health. The CDR3 runs from the conserved cysteine through the conserved F or W.

16 TRBV28 CASRTTGLWGNQPQHF
17 TRBV15 CATSRSSTTRITGELFF
17 TRBV5-6 CASSLAYQGPSNTEAFF
17 TRBV6-4 CASSGLRRQGANTEAFF
14 TRBV27 CASSLNGGNNEQFF
13 TRBV7-2 CASSQNWVYGYTF
16 TRBV19 CASSIGVGSSTDTQYF
13 TRBV29-1 CSVRTSSSYEQYF
14 TRBV27 CASSLTPGADTQYF
17 TRBV5-1 CASSLYTDLTAKNIQYF
13 TRBV19 CAIRLANTGELFF
20 TRBV27 CASSLSLGWASGLSTDTQYF
14 TRBV7-9 CASSLSDLNTEAFF
17 TRBV27 CASSYPTSGSGIDTQYF
16 TRBV7-8 CASSSLPGLTNTEAFF
18 TRBV28 CASSLSLGLAGGKDTQYF
15 TRBV27 CASSARQGMNTEAFF
12 TRBV11-2 CASSLGDTEAFF
14 TRBV4-1 CASRPSGGGQPQHF
18 TRBV7-6 CASSLAAGLAGAYNEQFF
15 TRBV7-3 CASSLGTSPTYEQYF
21 TRBV4-1 CASSQDSLSGDRGLNNQPQHF
17 TRBV2 CASSEETSGRPGNIQYF
17 TRBV4-1 CASSQVALLAGSNEQFF
14 TRBV21-1 CASSYGQGNQPQHF
15 TRBV9 CASSGRTGGRETQYF
11 TRBV7-9 CASSPLDTQYF
15 TRBV6-5 CASSQMGEKIYEQYF
14 TRBV6-5 CASSYGTPTDTQYF
13 TRBV7-9 CASSSQGTDGYTF
11 TRBV5-4 CASSRNTEAFF
19 TRBV2 CASSLSGLAGQQIWNEQFF
17 TRBV7-2 CASSPGLAGGPGETQYF
19 TRBV27 CASSFSGCNDRAGDQPQHF
15 TRBV10-2 CASSQTGRNGAEAFF
15 TRBV5-4 CASSLEDGQTYEQYF
16 TRBV9 CASSNTGYVSYNEQFF
15 TRBV5-1 CASSAGLMNTGELFF
18 TRBV28 CASSLSRSSGRVSYEQYF
15 TRBV5-1 CASSVTGVGLNEQFF
14 TRBV10-2 CASLLQGANTEAFF
17 TRBV25-1 CASLLESDRAVYNEQFF
16 TRBV7-9 CASSFWQGLASDTQYF
16 TRBV29-1 CSVWTSGSPYRDEQYF
13 TRBV13 CASSLGQYYEQYF
13 TRBV10-1 CASSLGPSYEQYF
16 TRBV10-3 CAISESERDPTDTQYF
13 TRBV6-5 CASSYGQGEKLFF
16 TRBV27 CARNTGDGPYNSPLHF
14 TRBV5-6 CASSLGAVNEKLFF
15 TRBV28 CASSSSYRGRTEAFF
16 TRBV2 CASSALAPWSLNEQFF
15 TRBV14 CASSQEARFTGELFF